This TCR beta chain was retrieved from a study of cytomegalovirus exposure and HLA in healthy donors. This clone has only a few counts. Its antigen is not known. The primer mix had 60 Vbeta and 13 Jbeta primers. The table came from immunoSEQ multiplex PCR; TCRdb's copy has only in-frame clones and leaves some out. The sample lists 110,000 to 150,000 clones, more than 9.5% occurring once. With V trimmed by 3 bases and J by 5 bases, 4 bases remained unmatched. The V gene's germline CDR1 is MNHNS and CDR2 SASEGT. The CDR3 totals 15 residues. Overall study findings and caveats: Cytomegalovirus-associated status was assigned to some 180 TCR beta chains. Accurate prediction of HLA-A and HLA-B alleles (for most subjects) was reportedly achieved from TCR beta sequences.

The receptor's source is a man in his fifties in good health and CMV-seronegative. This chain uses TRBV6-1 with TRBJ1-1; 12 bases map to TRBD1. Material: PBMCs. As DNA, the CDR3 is TGTGCCAGCAGTGAGCGGGACAGGGGGCCGACTGAAGCTTTCTTT. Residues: CASSERDRGPTEAFF.